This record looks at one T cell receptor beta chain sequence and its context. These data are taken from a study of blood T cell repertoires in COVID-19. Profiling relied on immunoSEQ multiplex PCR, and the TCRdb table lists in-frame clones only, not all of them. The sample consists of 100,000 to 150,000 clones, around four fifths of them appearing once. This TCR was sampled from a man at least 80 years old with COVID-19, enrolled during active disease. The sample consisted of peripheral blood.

In nucleotides, the CDR3 is TGTGCCAGCAGCGTAGGGGGCCACAATGAGCAGTTCTTC. Protein: CASSVGGHNEQFF. The rearrangement uses TRBV9 and TRBJ2-1; tentative D call: TRBD1 (5 bases). There are 13 residues in the CDR3. CDR1 is SGDLS, CDR2 YYNGEE, per germline. V was pared by 0 bases and J by 5 bases, with 6 bases between.